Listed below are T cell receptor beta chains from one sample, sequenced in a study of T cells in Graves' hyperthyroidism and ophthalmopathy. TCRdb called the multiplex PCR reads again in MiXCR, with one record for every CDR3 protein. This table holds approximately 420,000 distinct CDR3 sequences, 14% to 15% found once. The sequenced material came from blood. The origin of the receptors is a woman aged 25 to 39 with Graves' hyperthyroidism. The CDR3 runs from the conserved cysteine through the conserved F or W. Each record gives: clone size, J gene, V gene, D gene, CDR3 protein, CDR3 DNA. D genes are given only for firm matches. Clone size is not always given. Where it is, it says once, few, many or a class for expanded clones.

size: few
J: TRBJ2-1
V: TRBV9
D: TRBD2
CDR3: CASSAFPMSGSVDNEQFF
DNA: TGTGCCAGCAGCGCGTTCCCCATGAGCGGGAGTGTCGACAATGAGCAGTTCTTC

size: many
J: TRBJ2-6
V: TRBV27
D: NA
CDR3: CASSVYTGANVLTF
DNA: TGTGCCAGCAGTGTCTATACTGGGGCCAACGTCCTGACTTTC

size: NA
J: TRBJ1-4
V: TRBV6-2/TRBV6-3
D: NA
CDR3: CASSYSRGVNEKLFF
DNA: TGTGCCAGCAGTTACTCGAGGGGGGTCAATGAAAAACTGTTTTTT

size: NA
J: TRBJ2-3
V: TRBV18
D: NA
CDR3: CASSQTVERSTDTQYF
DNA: TGTGCCAGCTCACAAACGGTCGAACGGAGCACAGATACGCAATATTTT

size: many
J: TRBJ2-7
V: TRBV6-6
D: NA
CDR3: CASSYESTGRQYF
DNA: TGTGCCAGCAGTTACGAGAGCACAGGCCGACAGTACTTC

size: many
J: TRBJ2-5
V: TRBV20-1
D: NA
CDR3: CSATTDGAGQETQYF
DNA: TGCAGTGCTACCACTGATGGGGCAGGGCAAGAGACCCAGTACTTC

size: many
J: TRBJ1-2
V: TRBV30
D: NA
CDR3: CAWSERLDYGYTF
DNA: TGTGCCTGGAGTGAAAGGTTGGACTATGGCTACACCTTC

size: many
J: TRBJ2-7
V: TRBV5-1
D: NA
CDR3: CASSLDREYEQYF
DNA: TGCGCCAGCAGCTTGGACAGGGAGTACGAGCAGTACTTC

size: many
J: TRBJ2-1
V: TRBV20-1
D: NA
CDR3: CSARVGGYNEQFF
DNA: TGCAGTGCTAGAGTCGGCGGTTACAATGAGCAGTTCTTC

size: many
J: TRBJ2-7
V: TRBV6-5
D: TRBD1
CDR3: CASSYYSTGSYEQYF
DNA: TGTGCCAGCAGTTACTATTCGACAGGGTCCTACGAGCAGTACTTC

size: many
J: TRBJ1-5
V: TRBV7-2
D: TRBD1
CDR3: CASSGSTGSQPQHF
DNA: TGTGCCAGCAGCGGATCGACAGGGAGTCAGCCCCAGCATTTT

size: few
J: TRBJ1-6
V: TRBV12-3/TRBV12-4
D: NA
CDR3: CASSLLGGKQPSNSPLHF
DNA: TGTGCCAGCAGTTTATTAGGGGGGAAGCAGCCTTCTAATTCACCCCTCCACTTT

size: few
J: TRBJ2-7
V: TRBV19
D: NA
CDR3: CASSPAGNSYEQYF
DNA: TGTGCCAGTAGTCCCGCCGGGAACTCCTACGAGCAGTACTTC

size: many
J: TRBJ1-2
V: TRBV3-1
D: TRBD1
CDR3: CASSASGTGSRGYTF
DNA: TGTGCCAGCAGCGCATCCGGGACAGGGAGTCGCGGCTACACCTTC

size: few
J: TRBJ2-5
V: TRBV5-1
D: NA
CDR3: CASSQTLRAETQYF
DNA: TGCGCCAGCAGCCAAACCCTACGTGCAGAGACCCAGTACTTC

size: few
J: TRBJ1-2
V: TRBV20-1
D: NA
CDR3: CSSAGGAYGNTF
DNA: TGCAGTTCCGCCGGGGGGGCCTATGGCAACACCTTC

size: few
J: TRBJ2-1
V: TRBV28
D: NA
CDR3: CASSLRRSSYNEQFF
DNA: TGTGCCAGCAGCTTACGGAGAAGCTCCTACAATGAGCAGTTCTTC

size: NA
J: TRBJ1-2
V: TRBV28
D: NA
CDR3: CASSSHIRTGLSGYTF
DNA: TGTGCCAGCAGCTCCCACATACGAACAGGGTTGAGTGGCTACACCTTC

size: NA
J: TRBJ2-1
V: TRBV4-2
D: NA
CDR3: CASSPAEVYEQFF
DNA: TGTGCCAGCAGCCCAGCAGAAGTCTATGAGCAGTTCTTC

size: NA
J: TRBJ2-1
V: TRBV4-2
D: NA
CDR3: CASSQDPEPWNEQFF
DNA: TGTGCCAGCAGCCAAGATCCTGAGCCTTGGAATGAGCAGTTCTTC

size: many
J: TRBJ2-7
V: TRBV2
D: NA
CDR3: CASSETVSYEQYF
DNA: TGTGCCAGCAGTGAGACCGTTTCCTACGAGCAGTACTTC

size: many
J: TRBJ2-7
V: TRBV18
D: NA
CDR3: CASSPPSGNRYEQYF
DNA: TGTGCCAGCTCACCACCGTCAGGGAATCGTTACGAGCAGTACTTC

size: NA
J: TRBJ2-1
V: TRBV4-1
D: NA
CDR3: CASSQAVGGGYNEQFF
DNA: TGCGCCAGCAGCCAAGCTGTGGGAGGCGGCTACAATGAGCAGTTCTTC

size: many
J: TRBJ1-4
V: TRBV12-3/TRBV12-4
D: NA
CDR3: CASSPRGREEKLFF
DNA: TGTGCCAGCAGCCCCAGGGGCCGGGAAGAAAAACTGTTTTTT

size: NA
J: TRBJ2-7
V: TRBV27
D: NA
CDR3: CASSFSGFGGLEQYF
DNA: TGTGCCAGCAGTTTCTCGGGGTTCGGGGGACTCGAGCAGTACTTC

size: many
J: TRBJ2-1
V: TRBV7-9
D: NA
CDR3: CASSTRERVDSYNEQFF
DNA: TGTGCCAGCAGCACCCGAGAGCGGGTTGACTCCTACAATGAGCAGTTCTTC

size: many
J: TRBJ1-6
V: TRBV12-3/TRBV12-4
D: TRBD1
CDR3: CASSLDRGQSPLHF
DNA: TGTGCCAGCAGCTTGGACAGGGGGCAGTCACCCCTCCACTTT

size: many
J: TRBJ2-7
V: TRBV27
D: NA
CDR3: CASRKTPGRLSYEQYF
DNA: TGTGCCAGCAGGAAGACGCCGGGACGTCTCTCCTACGAGCAGTACTTC

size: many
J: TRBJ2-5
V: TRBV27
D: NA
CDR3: CASSFKGRQETQYF
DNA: TGTGCCAGCAGTTTCAAGGGGCGTCAAGAGACCCAGTACTTC

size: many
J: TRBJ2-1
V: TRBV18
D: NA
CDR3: CASSPRDISNEQFF
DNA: TGTGCCAGCTCCCCGAGGGACATAAGCAATGAGCAGTTCTTC

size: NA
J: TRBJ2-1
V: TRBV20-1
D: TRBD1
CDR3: CSPQGTGHAYNEQFF
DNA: TGCAGCCCCCAGGGGACAGGGCATGCCTACAATGAGCAGTTCTTC

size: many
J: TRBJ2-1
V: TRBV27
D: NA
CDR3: CASKSPPGSHNEQFF
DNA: TGTGCCAGCAAGTCCCCGCCCGGGAGCCACAATGAGCAGTTCTTC

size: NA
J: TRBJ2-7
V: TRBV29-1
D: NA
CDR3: CSVGEGLDEQYF
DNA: TGCAGCGTTGGGGAAGGGCTGGACGAGCAGTACTTC

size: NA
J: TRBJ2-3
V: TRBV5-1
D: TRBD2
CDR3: CASTWTSGRSGADTQYF
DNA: TGCGCCAGCACGTGGACTAGCGGGAGATCGGGGGCAGATACGCAGTATTTT

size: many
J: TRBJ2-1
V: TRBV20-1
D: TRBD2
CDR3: CSARDMLAGVNEQFF
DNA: TGCAGTGCTAGAGATATGCTAGCGGGAGTCAATGAGCAGTTCTTC

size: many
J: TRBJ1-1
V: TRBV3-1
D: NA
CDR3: CASSQGGGGFQAFF
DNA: TGTGCCAGCAGCCAAGGGGGGGGAGGGTTTCAGGCTTTCTTT

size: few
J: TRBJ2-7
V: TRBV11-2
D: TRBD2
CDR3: CASTRGDRGRADYEQYF
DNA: TGTGCCAGCACCAGAGGGGACCGCGGGAGAGCGGACTACGAGCAGTACTTC

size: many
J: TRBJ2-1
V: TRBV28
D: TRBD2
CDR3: CASSRGTSGRNSYNEQFF
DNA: TGTGCCAGCAGTCGCGGGACTAGCGGGAGGAACTCCTACAATGAGCAGTTCTTC

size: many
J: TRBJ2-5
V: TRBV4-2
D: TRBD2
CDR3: CASSHEKSGRAGETQYF
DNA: TGTGCCAGCAGCCATGAGAAGAGCGGGAGGGCGGGAGAGACCCAGTACTTC

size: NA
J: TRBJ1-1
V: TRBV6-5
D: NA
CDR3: CASSYVGARTEAFF
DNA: TGTGCCAGCAGTTACGTGGGGGCGCGGACTGAAGCTTTCTTT

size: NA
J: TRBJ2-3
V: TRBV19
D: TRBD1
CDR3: CASNHFGTGVTDTQYF
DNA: TGTGCCAGTAACCACTTTGGGACAGGTGTAACAGATACGCAGTATTTT

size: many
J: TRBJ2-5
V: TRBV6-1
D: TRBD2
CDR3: CASSQSGGQETQYF
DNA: TGTGCCAGCAGTCAGTCGGGGGGCCAAGAGACCCAGTACTTC

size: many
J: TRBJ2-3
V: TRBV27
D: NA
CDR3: CASSPDREILGDTQYF
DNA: TGTGCCAGCAGTCCGGACAGAGAAATCCTGGGTGATACGCAGTATTTT

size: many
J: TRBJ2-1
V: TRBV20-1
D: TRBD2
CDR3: CSARPRLAEARYNEQFF
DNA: TGCAGTGCTAGACCCCGGCTAGCGGAGGCGAGGTACAATGAGCAGTTCTTC

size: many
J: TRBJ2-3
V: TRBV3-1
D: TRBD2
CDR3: CASSPRDRLAGSRRDTQYF
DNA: TGTGCCAGCAGTCCCCGTGACAGGCTAGCGGGATCAAGAAGGGATACGCAGTATTTT

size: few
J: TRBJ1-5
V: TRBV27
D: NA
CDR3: CASSPTGIQPQHF
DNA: TGTGCCAGCAGTCCTACAGGGATTCAGCCCCAGCATTTT

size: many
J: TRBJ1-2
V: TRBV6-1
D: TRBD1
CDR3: CASSEGTANYGYTF
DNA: TGTGCCAGCAGTGAGGGGACAGCTAACTATGGCTACACCTTC